This T cell receptor (beta chain) was retrieved from a study of blood T cell dynamics during melanoma immunotherapy. On the study more broadly: Metastatic melanoma patients received first-line pembrolizumab or nivolumab plus ipilimumab. Whole-study results and caveats: It remained unknown if the driving T cell clones were melanoma-specific.

Germline V lookup: CDR1 SGHAT, CDR2 FQNNGV. This CDR3 comprises 18 residues. Trimming at V came to 0 bases and at J to 0 bases, leaving 5 bases not matched to a gene. Some clones are missing from TCRdb's copy, which holds only in-frame ones; the method was immunoSEQ multiplex PCR. The data show fewer than 25,000 clones, under 90% seen once. Time point indicated: pre-treatment baseline. Apart from a couple of fast progressors, RECIST 1.1 response was judged 12 weeks post-infusion. Patients had no prior systemic cancer treatment, immunosuppressants or other active cancers. As regards this clone: Its antigen remains unidentified.

The rearrangement joins TRBV11-2 to TRBJ1-6; 7 bases line up with TRBD1. This receptor was identified in a human donor with melanoma. This specimen consisted of blood, obtained from a patient treated with checkpoint blockade. The CDR3 region has the DNA TGTGCCAGCAGCTTAGAGGTACAGGGGAGCTCCTATAATTCACCCCTCCACTTT. Its protein is CASSLEVQGSSYNSPLHF.